This TCR beta chain appears in the sequencing data of a study of T-cell memory formation after mild COVID-19. Worth noting for this clonotype: Its antigen is unknown.

Study-level findings and limits: There were some responding clones in pre-infection memory, which suggested that cross-reactive memory had joined.

TCRdb itself ran the 5' RACE reads through MiXCR, one entry per CDR3 protein. The table lists 250,000 to 300,000 distinct CDR3 sequences, 16% of them singletons. The sequence was obtained from a young man who had mild COVID-19 (a few samples of this study predate the infection). Cell type and time point are not known. The sequencing sample was made of PBMCs or a T cell subset sorted from them (not recorded which).

CDR3 sequence (DNA): TGTGCCAGCAGAGAGAAAAGATCCTACGAGCAGTACGTC. It specifies CASREKRSYEQYV. V and J are TRBV21-1 and TRBJ2-7. TRBV21-1 is designated a pseudogene. This CDR3 is 13 amino acids long.